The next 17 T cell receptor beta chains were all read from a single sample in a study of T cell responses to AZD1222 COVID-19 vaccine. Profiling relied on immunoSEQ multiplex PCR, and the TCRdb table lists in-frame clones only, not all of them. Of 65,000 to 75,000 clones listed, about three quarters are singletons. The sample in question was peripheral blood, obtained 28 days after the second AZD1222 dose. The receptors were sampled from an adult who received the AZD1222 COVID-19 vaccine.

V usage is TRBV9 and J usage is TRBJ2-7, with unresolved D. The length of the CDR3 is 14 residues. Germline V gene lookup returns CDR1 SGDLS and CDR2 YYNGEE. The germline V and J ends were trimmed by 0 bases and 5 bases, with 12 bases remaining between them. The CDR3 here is CASSVEPVGDEQYF. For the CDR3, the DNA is TGTGCCAGCAGCGTAGAGCCAGTGGGCGACGAGCAGTACTTC.

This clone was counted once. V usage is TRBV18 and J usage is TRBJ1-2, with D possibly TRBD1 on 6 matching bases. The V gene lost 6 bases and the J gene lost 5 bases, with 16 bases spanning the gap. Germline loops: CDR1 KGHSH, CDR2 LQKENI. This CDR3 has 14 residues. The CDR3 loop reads CASSPNREPYGYTF. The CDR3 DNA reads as TGTGCCAGCTCGCCCAACAGGGAGCCGTATGGCTACACCTTC.

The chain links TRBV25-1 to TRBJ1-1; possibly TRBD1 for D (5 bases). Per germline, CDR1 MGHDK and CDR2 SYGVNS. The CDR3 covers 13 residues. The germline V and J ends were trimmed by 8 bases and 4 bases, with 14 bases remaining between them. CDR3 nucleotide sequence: TGTGCCAGCGGGGCAGGGTGGGGCACTGAAGCTTTCTTT. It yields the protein CASGAGWGTEAFF.

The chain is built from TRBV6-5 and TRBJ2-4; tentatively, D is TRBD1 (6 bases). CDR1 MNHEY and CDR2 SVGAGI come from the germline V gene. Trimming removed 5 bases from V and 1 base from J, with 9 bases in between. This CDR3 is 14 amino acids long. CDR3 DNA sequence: TGTGCCAGCAGTCAAACAGGGGCCAAAAACATTCAGTACTTC. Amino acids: CASSQTGAKNIQYF.

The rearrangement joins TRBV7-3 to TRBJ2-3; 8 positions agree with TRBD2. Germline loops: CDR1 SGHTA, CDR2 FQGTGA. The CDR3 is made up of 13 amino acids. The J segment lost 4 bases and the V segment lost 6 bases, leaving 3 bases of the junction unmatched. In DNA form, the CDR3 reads TGTGCCAGCAGTGCGGGGGGAGCAGATACGCAGTATTTT. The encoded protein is CASSAGGADTQYF.

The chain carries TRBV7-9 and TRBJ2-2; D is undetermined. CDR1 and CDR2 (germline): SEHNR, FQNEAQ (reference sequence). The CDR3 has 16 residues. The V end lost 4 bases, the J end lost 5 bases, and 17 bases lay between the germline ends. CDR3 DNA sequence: TGTGCCAGCAGCTCCGCTGGGCCTCCGCGTACCGGGGAGCTGTTTTTT. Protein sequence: CASSSAGPPRTGELFF. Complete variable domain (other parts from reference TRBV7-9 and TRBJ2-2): DTGVSQNPRHKITKRGQNVTFRCDPISEHNRLYWYRQTLGQGPEFLTYFQNEAQLEKSRLLSDRFSAERPKGSFSTLEIQRTEQGDSAMYLCASSSAGPPRTGELFFGEGSRLTVL.

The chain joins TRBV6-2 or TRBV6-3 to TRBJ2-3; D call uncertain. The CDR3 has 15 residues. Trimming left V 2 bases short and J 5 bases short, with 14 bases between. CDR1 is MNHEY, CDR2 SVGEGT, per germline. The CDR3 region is CASSYTLNLGDTQYF. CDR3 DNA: TGTGCCAGCAGTTACACCCTTAACTTGGGAGATACGCAGTATTTT.

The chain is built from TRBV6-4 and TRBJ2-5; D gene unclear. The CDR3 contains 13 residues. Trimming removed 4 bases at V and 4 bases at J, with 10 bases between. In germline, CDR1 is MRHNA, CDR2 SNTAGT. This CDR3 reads CASSGRTGETQYF. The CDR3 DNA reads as TGTGCCAGCAGTGGGCGCACCGGAGAGACCCAGTACTTC.

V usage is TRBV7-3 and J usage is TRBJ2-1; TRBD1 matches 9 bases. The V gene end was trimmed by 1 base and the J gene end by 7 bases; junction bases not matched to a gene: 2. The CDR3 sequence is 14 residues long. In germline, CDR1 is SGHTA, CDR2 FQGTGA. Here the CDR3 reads CASSLRDRVNEQFF. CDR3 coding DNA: TGTGCCAGCAGCTTAAGGGACAGGGTAAATGAGCAGTTCTTC.

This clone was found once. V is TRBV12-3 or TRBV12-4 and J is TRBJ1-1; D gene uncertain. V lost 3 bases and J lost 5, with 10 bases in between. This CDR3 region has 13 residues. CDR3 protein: CASSLRQSTEAFF. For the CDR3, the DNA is TGTGCCAGCAGTTTGCGCCAGTCGACTGAAGCTTTCTTT.

The CDR3 DNA reads TGTGCCTGGAGTCGGAACACCGGGGAGCTGTTTTTT. This sequence encodes CAWSRNTGELFF. The V gene is TRBV30, the J gene TRBJ2-2; D remains ambiguous. V lost 2 bases and J lost 1, with 2 bases in between. CDR1 is GTSNPN, CDR2 SVGIG, per germline (reference sequence). There are 12 residues in the CDR3.

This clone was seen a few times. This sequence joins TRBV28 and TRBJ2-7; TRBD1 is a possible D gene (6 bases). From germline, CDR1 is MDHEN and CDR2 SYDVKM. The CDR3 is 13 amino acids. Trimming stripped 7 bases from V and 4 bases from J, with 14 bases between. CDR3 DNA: TGTGCCAGCAACCGACAGGCTGGGTACGAGCAGTACTTC. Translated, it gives CASNRQAGYEQYF.

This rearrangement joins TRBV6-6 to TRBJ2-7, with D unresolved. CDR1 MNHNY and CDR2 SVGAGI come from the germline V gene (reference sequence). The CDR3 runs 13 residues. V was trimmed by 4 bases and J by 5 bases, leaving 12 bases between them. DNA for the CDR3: TGTGCCAGCAGTTCCACGATCCAGGACGAGCAGTACTTC. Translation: CASSSTIQDEQYF.

The CDR3 sequence is CASSLKCRKTSPLHF. In DNA form, the CDR3 reads TGTGCCAGCAGTCTTAAGTGTCGAAAGACCTCACCCCTCCACTTT. The V gene is TRBV6-7, the J gene TRBJ1-6; no firm D call. TRBV6-7 is designated an ORF whose function remains uncertain. The CDR3 has 15 residues. The V end lost 5 bases, the J end lost 10 bases, and 18 bases lay between the germline ends.

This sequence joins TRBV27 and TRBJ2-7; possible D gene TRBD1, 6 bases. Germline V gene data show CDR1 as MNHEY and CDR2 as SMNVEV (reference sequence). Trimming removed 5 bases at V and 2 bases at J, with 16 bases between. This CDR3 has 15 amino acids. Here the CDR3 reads CASSRTALEAYEQYF. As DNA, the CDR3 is TGTGCCAGCAGTCGGACAGCCCTAGAAGCCTACGAGCAGTACTTC.

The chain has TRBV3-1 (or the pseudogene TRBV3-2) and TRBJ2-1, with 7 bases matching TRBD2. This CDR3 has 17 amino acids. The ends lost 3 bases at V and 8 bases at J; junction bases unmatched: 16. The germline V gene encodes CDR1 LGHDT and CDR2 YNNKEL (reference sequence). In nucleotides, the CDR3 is TGTGCCAGCAGCCAGGACCCGAGCGGGAACCATGATTATGAGCAGTTCTTC. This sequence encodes CASSQDPSGNHDYEQFF.

The CDR3: CASSPFTGAFADTQYF. CDR3 DNA: TGCGCCAGCTCCCCGTTTACCGGGGCCTTCGCAGATACGCAGTATTTT. The J gene is TRBJ2-3, the V gene TRBV10-1; tentatively, D is TRBD1 or TRBD2 (5 bases each). The germline gives CDR1 WNHNN, CDR2 SYGVQD (reference sequence). Trimming cost V 8 bases and J 4 bases, with 22 bases left between them. This CDR3 has 16 amino acids.